Listed here is a single TCR beta chain. Its antigen is unidentified. These data are taken from a study of OX40 agonist ivuxolimab in advanced cancers. Study background: The dose of intravenous ivuxolimab that patients received every 2 weeks ranged from 0.01 to 10 mg/kg.

Per the germline V gene, CDR1 is MNHNY and CDR2 is SVGAGI (reference sequence). The CDR3 has 13 amino acids. V shed 4 bases, J shed 6 bases, and the junction held 4 bases outside the gene matches. Data came from immunoSEQ multiplex PCR; TCRdb stores just in-frame clones and leaves some out. Of tens of thousands of clones in the sample, roughly 80% are singletons; the top ten hold approximately 12%. General study results and limits: Nonresponders, in some cases, also had low normalized T-cell clonal expansion.

The sequence was obtained from an adult with an advanced solid tumor such as melanoma, head and neck, liver or kidney cancer. This rearrangement joins TRBV6-6 to TRBJ1-1; 8 bases align to TRBD1. Sample: CD4+ or CD8+ T cells sorted from blood, taken in a trial of the OX40 agonist ivuxolimab. This chain's CDR3 is CASSLQGVAEAFF. The DNA of the CDR3 is TGTGCCAGCAGTTTACAGGGGGTTGCTGAAGCTTTCTTT.